The present TCR beta chain was sequenced within a study of T cells in Graves' hyperthyroidism and ophthalmopathy. Ophthalmopathy patients had moderate-to-severe active disease, CAS ≥3, NOSPECS ≥4, and disease duration under 3 months. Amplified TCR beta CDR3 regions came from RNA transcripts. HTBI primers were the set used in a first-round RT-PCR of the TCR CDR3. One entry per CDR3 protein, called by TCRdb with MiXCR from the multiplex PCR reads. The sample carries nearly 600,000 distinct CDR3 sequences, approximately 14% recorded once. This clonotype came up a few times. The TCR was taken from a woman between 18 and 29 years old with Graves' ophthalmopathy. The sample was blood.

CDR3 protein: CASSPSIGNQPQHF. In DNA form, the CDR3 reads TGTGCCAGTAGCCCTTCCATCGGCAATCAGCCCCAGCATTTT. V usage is TRBV19 and J usage is TRBJ1-5; D is unclear. The V gene lost 6 bases and the J gene lost 2 bases, with 11 bases spanning the gap. The germline V gene has CDR1 LNHDA and CDR2 SQIVND (reference sequence). This CDR3 comprises 14 residues.